The rows below give T cell receptor beta chains drawn from one sample of a study of siplizumab effects on memory and regulatory T cells. Profiling relied on immunoSEQ multiplex PCR, and the TCRdb table lists in-frame clones only, not all of them. In the table there are about 120,000 clones, about 93% of which are singletons. The sequenced sample was non-Treg CD4+ T cells sorted from blood. Every receptor here comes from a human donor in good health. Each CDR3 is given without its conserved first and last residue. Rows give clone size only sometimes, using once, few, many, or a class for an expanded clone.

CDR3 protein: ASSEKDSTDTQY; J gene: TRBJ2-3; V gene: TRBV7-6; clone size: .
CDR3 protein: ASSPSDGQDEQY; J gene: TRBJ2-7; V gene: TRBV4-3; clone size: .
CDR3 protein: ASSFAGQFNYGYT; J gene: TRBJ1-2; V gene: TRBV5-6; clone size: .
CDR3 protein: ASRFPLAGHRTSGRTGELF; J gene: TRBJ2-2; V gene: TRBV7-7; clone size: once
CDR3 protein: ASSLFLKGACPPKLF; J gene: TRBJ1-4; V gene: TRBV7-3; clone size: .
CDR3 protein: ASRGKTGSTGELF; J gene: TRBJ2-2; V gene: TRBV25-1; clone size: .
CDR3 protein: ASSLVKGYDGELF; J gene: TRBJ2-2; V gene: TRBV11-2; clone size: .
CDR3 protein: ASSPPGQGFGEQY; J gene: TRBJ2-7; V gene: TRBV5-1; clone size: .
CDR3 protein: ASSEALVGQYYEQY; J gene: TRBJ2-7; V gene: TRBV2; clone size: .
CDR3 protein: ASGPGQKFGDTQY; J gene: TRBJ2-3; V gene: TRBV12-5; clone size: once
CDR3 protein: ASSSRRGMNTEAF; J gene: TRBJ1-1; V gene: TRBV6-5; clone size: .
CDR3 protein: SVDTGNTEAF; J gene: TRBJ1-1; V gene: TRBV29-1; clone size: .
CDR3 protein: ASSLGLFDNSYEQY; J gene: TRBJ2-7; V gene: TRBV28; clone size: .
CDR3 protein: ASSFTGGASYEQY; J gene: TRBJ2-7; V gene: TRBV11-2; clone size: .
CDR3 protein: ASSLSGQANSPLH; J gene: TRBJ1-6; V gene: TRBV27; clone size: .
CDR3 protein: ASSLADTNQPQH; J gene: TRBJ1-5; V gene: TRBV7-9; clone size: .
CDR3 protein: ASSFRPGQGNQPQH; J gene: TRBJ1-5; V gene: TRBV5-8; clone size: .
CDR3 protein: ASSKTGGIYGYT; J gene: TRBJ1-2; V gene: TRBV19; clone size: .
CDR3 protein: ASSLGGTESTDTQY; J gene: TRBJ2-3; V gene: TRBV5-1; clone size: .
CDR3 protein: ASRPRFRDYEQY; J gene: TRBJ2-7; V gene: TRBV5-8; clone size: .
CDR3 protein: ASSLGGTQY; J gene: TRBJ2-5; V gene: TRBV7-3; clone size: .
CDR3 protein: AWSDQRTDTQY; J gene: TRBJ2-3; V gene: TRBV30; clone size: .
CDR3 protein: ASGSGQSNYGYT; J gene: TRBJ1-2; V gene: TRBV12-5; clone size: .
CDR3 protein: ASSQEITGGTDTQY; J gene: TRBJ2-3; V gene: TRBV4-3; clone size: .
CDR3 protein: ASSLAETSGPDTQY; J gene: TRBJ2-3; V gene: TRBV7-9; clone size: .
CDR3 protein: ASSLGPSGYEQY; J gene: TRBJ2-7; V gene: TRBV13; clone size: .
CDR3 protein: ASSPRRERGPADTQY; J gene: TRBJ2-3; V gene: TRBV7-3; clone size: .
CDR3 protein: ASSLGGGRTQY; J gene: TRBJ2-5; V gene: TRBV7-2; clone size: .
CDR3 protein: ASSDLPQDTQY; J gene: TRBJ2-3; V gene: TRBV25-1; clone size: once
CDR3 protein: ASSKYTRAGTSGGRGETQY; J gene: TRBJ2-5; V gene: TRBV21-1; clone size: .
CDR3 protein: ASSGGATREY; J gene: TRBJ2-3; V gene: TRBV7-2; clone size: .
CDR3 protein: ASSLQQGVITGELF; J gene: TRBJ2-2; V gene: TRBV14; clone size: .
CDR3 protein: AWSDQGNIQY; J gene: TRBJ2-4; V gene: TRBV30; clone size: .
CDR3 protein: ASSLVGYVGYRTDTQY; J gene: TRBJ2-3; V gene: TRBV11-1; clone size: .
CDR3 protein: AWSPDRAQGYT; J gene: TRBJ1-2; V gene: TRBV30; clone size: .
CDR3 protein: ASSLGTSGLGNEQF; J gene: TRBJ2-1; V gene: TRBV11-2; clone size: .
CDR3 protein: SVEKGAGGNTIY; J gene: TRBJ1-3; V gene: TRBV29-1; clone size: .
CDR3 protein: ASRSTWNEQY; J gene: TRBJ2-7; V gene: TRBV2; clone size: once
CDR3 protein: ASSPPDRGYSNQPQH; J gene: TRBJ1-5; V gene: TRBV28; clone size: .
CDR3 protein: ASSLADVLEAF; J gene: TRBJ1-1; V gene: TRBV11-2; clone size: once
CDR3 protein: ASSLGGAFYTDTQY; J gene: TRBJ2-3; V gene: TRBV27; clone size: .
CDR3 protein: ASSRSQGAYEQY; J gene: TRBJ2-7; V gene: TRBV27; clone size: .
CDR3 protein: ASSLTRDSGANVLT; J gene: TRBJ2-6; V gene: TRBV7-6; clone size: .